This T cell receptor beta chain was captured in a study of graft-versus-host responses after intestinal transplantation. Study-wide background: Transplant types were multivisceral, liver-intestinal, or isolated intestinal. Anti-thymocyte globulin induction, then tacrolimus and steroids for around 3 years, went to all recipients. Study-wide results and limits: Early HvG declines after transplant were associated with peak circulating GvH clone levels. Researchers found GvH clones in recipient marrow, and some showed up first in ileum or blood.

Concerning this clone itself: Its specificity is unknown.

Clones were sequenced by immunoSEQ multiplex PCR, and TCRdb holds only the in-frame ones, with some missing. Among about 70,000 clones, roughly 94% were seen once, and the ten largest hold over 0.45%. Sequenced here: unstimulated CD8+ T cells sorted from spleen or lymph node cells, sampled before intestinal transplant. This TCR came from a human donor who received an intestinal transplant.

This CDR3 is CASSPTSGRGKNIQYF. DNA for the CDR3: TGTGCCAGCAGCCCGACTAGCGGGAGGGGCAAAAACATTCAGTACTTC. The chain employs TRBV14 and TRBJ2-4, with 14 positions matching TRBD2. The germline V gene has CDR1 SGHDN and CDR2 FVKESK. V gave up 4 bases and J gave up 3 bases; unmatched junction bases: 2. CDR3 size: 16 residues.